In its sample, the clone carrying this T cell receptor (beta chain) was seen many times. The antigen is unknown. The assay used deep level. Genomic DNA per cell subset filled all wells of several immunoSEQ plates. The protocol was immunoSEQ multiplex PCR, while the TCRdb copy is restricted to in-frame clones and leaves out a portion. This table holds some 2.4 million clones, roughly 93% found once. Germline loops: CDR1 GTSNPN, CDR2 SVGIG (reference sequence). This CDR3 is 16 amino acids long. The germline V and J ends were trimmed by 2 bases and 2 bases, with 15 bases remaining between them. The sample is drawn from a study of shared clonotypes between healthy human individuals. Study-wide points: Non-shared clonotypes showed lower generation probabilities than clonotypes common to all four donors.

The chain couples TRBV30 to TRBJ2-2; no definite D call. This clonotype originated in a man younger than 30 in good health. Some clones in this sample may be carry-over from other donors' samples. Material for sequencing was naive CD4+ T cells from PBMCs. As to subset: CD45RA+ positively selected. CDR3 sequence: CAWSLMGRVNTGELFF. The CDR3 DNA reads as TGTGCCTGGAGTTTGATGGGTCGCGTTAACACCGGGGAGCTGTTTTTT.